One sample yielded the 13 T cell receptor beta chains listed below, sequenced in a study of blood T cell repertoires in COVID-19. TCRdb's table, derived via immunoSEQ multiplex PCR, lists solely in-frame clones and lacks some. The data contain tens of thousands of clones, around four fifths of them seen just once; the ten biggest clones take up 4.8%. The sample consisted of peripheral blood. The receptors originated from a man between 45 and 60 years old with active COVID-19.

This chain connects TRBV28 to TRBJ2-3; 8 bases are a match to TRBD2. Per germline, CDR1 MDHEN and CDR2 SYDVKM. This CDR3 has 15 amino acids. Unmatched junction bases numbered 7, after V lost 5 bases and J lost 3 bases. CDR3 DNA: TGTGCCAGCAGTCCCTTAGCGGGAAGGACAGATACGCAGTATTTT. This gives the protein CASSPLAGRTDTQYF.

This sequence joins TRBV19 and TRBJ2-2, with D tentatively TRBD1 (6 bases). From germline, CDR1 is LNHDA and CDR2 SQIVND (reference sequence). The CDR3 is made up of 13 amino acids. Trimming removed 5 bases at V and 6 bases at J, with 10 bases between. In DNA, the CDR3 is TGTGCCAGTAGTGGGACACCCCCCGGGGAGCTGTTTTTT. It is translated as CASSGTPPGELFF.

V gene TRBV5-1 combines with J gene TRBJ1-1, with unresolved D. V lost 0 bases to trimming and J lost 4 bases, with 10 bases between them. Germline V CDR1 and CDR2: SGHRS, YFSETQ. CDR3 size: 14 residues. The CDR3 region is CASSLGATSTEAFF. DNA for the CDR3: TGCGCCAGCAGCTTGGGGGCCACGAGCACTGAAGCTTTCTTT.

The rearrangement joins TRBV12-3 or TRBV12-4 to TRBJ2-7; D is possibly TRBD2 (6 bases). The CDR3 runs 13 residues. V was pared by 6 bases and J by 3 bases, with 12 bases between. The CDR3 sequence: CASSTPTSYEQYF. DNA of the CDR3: TGTGCCAGCAGCACCCCGACTAGCTACGAGCAGTACTTC.

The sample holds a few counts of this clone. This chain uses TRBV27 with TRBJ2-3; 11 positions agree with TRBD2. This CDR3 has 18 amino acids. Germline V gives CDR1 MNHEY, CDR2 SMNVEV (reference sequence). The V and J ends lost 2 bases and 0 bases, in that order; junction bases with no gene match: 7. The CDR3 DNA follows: TGTGCCAGCAGTTTACGGGCTAGCGGGGGGCCTAGCACAGATACGCAGTATTTT. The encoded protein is CASSLRASGGPSTDTQYF.

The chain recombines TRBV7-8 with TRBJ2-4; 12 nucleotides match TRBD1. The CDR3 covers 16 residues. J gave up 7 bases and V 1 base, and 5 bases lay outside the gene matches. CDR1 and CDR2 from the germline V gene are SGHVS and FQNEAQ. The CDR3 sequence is CASSLEGQGAENIQYF. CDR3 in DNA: TGTGCCAGCAGCTTAGAGGGACAGGGGGCGGAGAACATTCAGTACTTC.

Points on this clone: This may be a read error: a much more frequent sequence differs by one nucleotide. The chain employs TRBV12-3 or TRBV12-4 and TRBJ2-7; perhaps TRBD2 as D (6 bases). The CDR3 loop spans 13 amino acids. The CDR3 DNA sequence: TGTGCCAGCTGTTTTGGGGCGGGGTGGGAGCAGTACTTC. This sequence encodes CASCFGAGWEQYF.

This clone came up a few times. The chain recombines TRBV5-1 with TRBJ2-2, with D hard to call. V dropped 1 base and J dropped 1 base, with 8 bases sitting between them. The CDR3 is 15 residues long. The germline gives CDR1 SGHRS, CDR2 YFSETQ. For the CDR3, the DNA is TGCGCCAGCAGCTTGTCCTCGAGGAACACCGGGGAGCTGTTTTTT. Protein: CASSLSSRNTGELFF.

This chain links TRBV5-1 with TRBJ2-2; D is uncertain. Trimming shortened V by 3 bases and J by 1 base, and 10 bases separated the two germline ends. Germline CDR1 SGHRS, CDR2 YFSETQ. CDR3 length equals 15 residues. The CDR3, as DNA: TGCGCCAGCAGCTCCTCAAACTGGAACACCGGGGAGCTGTTTTTT. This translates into CASSSSNWNTGELFF.

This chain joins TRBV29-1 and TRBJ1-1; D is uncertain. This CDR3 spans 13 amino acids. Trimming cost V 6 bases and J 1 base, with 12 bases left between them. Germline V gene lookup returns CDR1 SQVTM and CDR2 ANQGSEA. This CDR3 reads CSVPRAGNTEAFF. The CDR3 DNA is TGCAGCGTCCCCCGGGCGGGGAACACTGAAGCTTTCTTT. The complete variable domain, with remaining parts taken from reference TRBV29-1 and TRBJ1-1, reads SAVISQKPSRDICQRGTSLTIQCQVDSQVTMMFWYRQQPGQSLTLIATANQGSEATYESGFVIDKFPISRPNLTFSTLTVSNMSPEDSSIYLCSVPRAGNTEAFFGQGTRLTVV.

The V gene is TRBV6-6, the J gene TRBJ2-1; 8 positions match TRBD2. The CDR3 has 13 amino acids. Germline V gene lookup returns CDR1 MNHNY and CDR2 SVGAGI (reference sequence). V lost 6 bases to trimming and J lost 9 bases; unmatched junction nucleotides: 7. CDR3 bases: TGTGCCAGCAGCAACCGACTAGCGCCTGAGCAGTTCTTC. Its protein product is CASSNRLAPEQFF.

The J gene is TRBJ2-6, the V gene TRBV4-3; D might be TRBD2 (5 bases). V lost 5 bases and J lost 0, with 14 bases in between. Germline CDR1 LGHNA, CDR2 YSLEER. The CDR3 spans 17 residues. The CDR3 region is CASSNRPGSSGANVLTF. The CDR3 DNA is TGCGCCAGCAGCAACCGACCGGGAAGCTCTGGGGCCAACGTCCTGACTTTC.

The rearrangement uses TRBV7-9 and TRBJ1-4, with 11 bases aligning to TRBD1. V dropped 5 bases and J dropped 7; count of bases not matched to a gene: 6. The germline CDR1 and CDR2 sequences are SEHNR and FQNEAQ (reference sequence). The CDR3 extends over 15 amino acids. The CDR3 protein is CASSERTGGFEKLFF. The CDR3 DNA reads TGTGCCAGCAGCGAGCGGACAGGGGGCTTTGAAAAACTGTTTTTT.